Each of the 7 T cell receptor beta chains below was sequenced from the same sample in a study of blood T cells in healthy people across ages. Using a J-beta primer mix together with a sample-barcoded 5' primer, a second PCR was run for about 7 to 12 cycles. In TCRdb, the 5' RACE reads were re-called with MiXCR into one record per CDR3 protein. The repertoire includes roughly 930,000 distinct CDR3 sequences, approximately 49% of them detected once, and about an eighth sits in the top ten. The sample consisted of blood. Receptors originate from a young man in good health.

This clonotype was recorded a few times. This rearrangement joins TRBV29-1 to TRBJ2-7; 7 bases line up with TRBD2. V shed 3 bases, J shed 3 bases, and the junction held 8 bases outside the gene matches. From germline, CDR1 is SQVTM and CDR2 ANQGSEA. The CDR3 covers 14 residues. As DNA, the CDR3 is TGCAGCGTTGAGGGGGGGACCGGGTTCTACGAGCAGTACTTC. Translating it yields CSVEGGTGFYEQYF.

V gene TRBV29-1 combines with J gene TRBJ1-1; D is unresolved. The CDR3 covers 13 residues. Germline values: CDR1 SQVTM, CDR2 ANQGSEA. Trimming took 3 bases from V and 0 from J, leaving 8 bases between them. CDR3 sequence: CSVEDRMNTEAFF. The CDR3 bases are TGCAGCGTTGAGGATCGCATGAACACTGAAGCTTTCTTT.

This sequence joins TRBV20-1 and TRBJ2-7; 8 bases are a match to TRBD1. The CDR3 loop spans 14 amino acids. CDR1 and CDR2 from the germline V gene are DFQATT and SNEGSKA (reference sequence). After removal of 2 bases from V and 2 bases from J, the junction contained 5 bases not matched to a gene. For the CDR3, the DNA is TGCAGTGCTAGACAGGACAGGGCCCCCTACGAGCAGTACTTC. Protein sequence: CSARQDRAPYEQYF.

This rearrangement joins TRBV29-1 to TRBJ1-2, with 8 bases identical to TRBD1. Germline V gives CDR1 SQVTM, CDR2 ANQGSEA. This CDR3 is built from 14 residues. Trimming at V came to 4 bases and at J to 2 bases, leaving 6 bases not matched to a gene. The CDR3 is CSVVRDRRNYGYTF. CDR3 bases: TGCAGCGTTGTTAGGGACAGGCGGAACTATGGCTACACCTTC. Supplemented by reference TRBV29-1 and TRBJ1-2, the full variable domain reads SAVISQKPSRDICQRGTSLTIQCQVDSQVTMMFWYRQQPGQSLTLIATANQGSEATYESGFVIDKFPISRPNLTFSTLTVSNMSPEDSSIYLCSVVRDRRNYGYTFGSGTRLTVV.

This clonotype was observed a handful of times. CDR3 amino acids: CASSQDMQYEQYF. The CDR3 DNA follows: TGCGCCAGCAGCCAAGATATGCAATACGAGCAGTACTTC. The gene calls are TRBV4-1 and TRBJ2-7; no clear D. CDR3 size: 13 residues. Trimming removed 0 bases at V and 4 bases at J, with 7 bases between. Per the germline V gene, CDR1 is MGHRA and CDR2 is YSYEKL.

V and J are TRBV20-1 and TRBJ2-7, with TRBD1 identical over 8 bases. The CDR3 consists of 13 residues. In germline, CDR1 is DFQATT, CDR2 SNEGSKA (reference sequence). V shed 5 bases and J 6 bases; nucleotides not matched to a gene: 9. The CDR3 sequence: CSADRGPLREQYF. The CDR3, as DNA: TGCAGTGCTGACAGGGGCCCCTTACGCGAGCAGTACTTC.

The chain employs TRBV20-1 and TRBJ2-3; D is perhaps TRBD2 (6 bases). This CDR3 comprises 16 residues. Trimming removed 0 bases at V and 5 bases at J, with 18 bases between. CDR1 is DFQATT and CDR2 is SNEGSKA in the germline V gene (reference sequence). This chain's CDR3 is CSARDHTTAEGDTQYF. The CDR3 bases are TGCAGTGCTAGAGATCACACGACAGCGGAGGGAGATACGCAGTATTTT.